The T cell receptor (beta chain) under discussion was sequenced for a study of Graves' ophthalmopathy and Graves' hyperthyroidism. Study overall: Untreated patients at initial diagnosis provided peripheral blood. General study results and limits: The majority of expanded thyroid clonotypes above 0.001 frequency also occurred in blood.

This clonotype was observed many times. Its specificity is not known. The CDR3 has 15 residues. Trimming took 0 bases from V and 4 from J, leaving 12 bases between them. The germline gives CDR1 SGHTA, CDR2 FQGNSA. Using RNA transcripts, the TCR beta CDR3 regions were amplified. The first round was an RT-PCR with HTBI primers, and the second round was a multiplex PCR. TCRdb re-analysed the multiplex PCR reads in MiXCR, keeping a single row per CDR3 protein. The sample consists of a few hundred thousand distinct CDR3 sequences, 15% of them appearing once. Stable hyperthyroidism referred to disease that showed no ophthalmopathy within 18 months of follow-up. The diagnosis was founded upon clinical symptoms, serum thyroxine, TRAb, thyroid ultrasound and orbital computed tomography.

What was sequenced was peripheral blood. This sequence was found in a woman between 18 and 29 years old with stable Graves' hyperthyroidism. The chain uses TRBV7-2 and TRBJ1-1; tentative D call: TRBD1 (5 bases). The CDR3 nucleotides are TGTGCCAGCAGCTTAGCGCTGGGGGGACTCACTGAAGCTTTCTTT. This sequence encodes CASSLALGGLTEAFF.